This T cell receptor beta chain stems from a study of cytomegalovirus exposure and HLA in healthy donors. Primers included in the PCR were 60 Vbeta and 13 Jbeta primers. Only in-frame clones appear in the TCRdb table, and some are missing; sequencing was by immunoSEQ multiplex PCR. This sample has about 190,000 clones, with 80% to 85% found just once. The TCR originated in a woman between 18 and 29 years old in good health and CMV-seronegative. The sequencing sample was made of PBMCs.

The CDR3 bases are TGCAGCGCGGGGGGGGACGGGAATAACTATGGCTACACCTTC. Translating gives CSAGGDGNNYGYTF. This chain links TRBV29-1 with TRBJ1-2; tentatively, D is TRBD1 (5 bases). The V end lost 7 bases, the J end lost 1 base, and 16 bases lay between the germline ends. Germline V gene sequence: CDR1 SQVTM, CDR2 ANQGSEA. CDR3 length: 14 amino acids.